This TCR beta chain came from a study of OX40 agonist ivuxolimab in advanced cancers. Study-level results: No determination was made of the antigen specificity of the expanded peripheral T cells. The study observed clonal expansion of CD4+ and CD8+ blood T cells by week 6 at 0.1 to 3.0 mg/kg.

TCRdb's copy holds only in-frame clones and misses some; the assay was immunoSEQ multiplex PCR. This sample carries over 80,000 clones, 80% to 95% of them seen once, and the ten largest clones take 1% to 1.3%. The CDR3 spans 16 residues. The J segment lost 1 base and the V segment lost 2 bases, leaving 3 bases of the junction unmatched. Germline V CDR1 and CDR2: MNHEY, SVGAGI. Details on this clone: Its antigen is still unknown.

The study sampled blood at baseline, cycle 4 day 1, and cycle 7 day 1. This receptor was obtained from an adult with an advanced solid tumor such as melanoma, head and neck, liver or kidney cancer. Source: CD4+ or CD8+ T cells sorted from blood, taken in a trial of the OX40 agonist ivuxolimab. The chain combines TRBV6-5 with TRBJ2-5; 11 nucleotides agree with TRBD2. As DNA, the CDR3 is TGTGCCAGCAGTTACCGACTAGCGGGAACCCAAGAGACCCAGTACTTC. This sequence encodes CASSYRLAGTQETQYF.